This passage covers 17 T cell receptor beta chains from one sample sequenced in a study of blood T cell repertoires in COVID-19 (dated by TCRdb to the early 2020s). Library generation was performed with the immunoSEQ multiplex PCR assay. In its TCRdb copy, this immuneACCESS table keeps in-frame sequences only and misses some clones. Where compared with another copy, unresolved V genes explain less than half of these, and the others have no known cause. The sample table contains around 120,000 clones; only one count was recorded for about 90% of them. Jointly, the top ten make up 0.88% of the sample. The sequenced material came from peripheral blood. Source of these receptors: a woman in her forties or fifties with active or convalescent COVID-19.

This chain links TRBV7-2 with TRBJ1-5; D unclear. The ends were cut back, 2 bases at V and 3 bases at J, with 5 bases in the middle. Germline V gene sequence: CDR1 SGHTA, CDR2 FQGNSA. This CDR3 contains 13 residues. As DNA, the CDR3 is TGTGCCAGCAGCTTAAGCCCCAATCAGCCCCAGCATTTT. Protein sequence: CASSLSPNQPQHF.

This chain joins TRBV6-6 and TRBJ2-7; no reliable D call. The V and J ends lost 5 bases and 3 bases respectively, with 8 bases between them. The CDR3 length is 12 residues. Looked up from germline, CDR1 is MNHNY and CDR2 is SVGAGI (reference sequence). The CDR3 bases are TGTGCCAGCAGTACCCCGGGCTACGAGCAGTACTTC. Its translation: CASSTPGYEQYF.

The chain links TRBV14 to TRBJ2-1, with 14 bases that match TRBD2. The germline V gene has CDR1 SGHDN and CDR2 FVKESK. The CDR3 has 17 amino acids. V trimming: 4 bases; J trimming: 7 bases; junction bases outside the gene matches: 9. This CDR3 reads CASSLPGLAGGSNEQFF. In DNA, the CDR3 is TGTGCCAGCAGCCTCCCAGGACTAGCGGGAGGTTCAAATGAGCAGTTCTTC.

The V and J genes are TRBV28 and TRBJ2-1, with 8 bases fitting TRBD2. This CDR3 is 15 amino acids long. Germline V gene sequence: CDR1 MDHEN, CDR2 SYDVKM. Losses at the gene ends were 6 bases for V and 9 bases for J; bases not matched to a gene: 13. The CDR3 DNA sequence: TGTGCCAGCAGCCAAGGAGGTAGCGGGATGAGTGAGCAGTTCTTC. This gives the protein CASSQGGSGMSEQFF.

The rearrangement links TRBV5-4 to TRBJ2-7; 7 bases are a match to TRBD1. Germline CDR1 is SGHNT and CDR2 is YYREEE (reference sequence). The CDR3 runs to 15 residues. Trimming cost V 4 bases and J 1 base; bases outside gene matches: 8. The CDR3 nucleotides read TGTGCCAGCAGCCTGCCGGGACAGTTATCCTACGAGCAGTACTTC. Amino acids: CASSLPGQLSYEQYF.

The chain is built from TRBV7-3 and TRBJ2-2; no clear D gene. Germline-derived CDR1 and CDR2 are SGHTA and FQGTGA. CDR3 length: 14 amino acids. Trimming stripped 5 bases from V and 2 bases from J, with 9 bases between. CDR3 in amino acids: CASSQQLNTGELFF. The CDR3 DNA sequence: TGTGCCAGCAGCCAACAGCTTAACACCGGGGAGCTGTTTTTT.

The chain recombines TRBV6-2 or TRBV6-3 with TRBJ2-7, with D uncertain. The CDR3 has 14 residues. CDR1 MNHEY and CDR2 SVGEGT come from the germline V gene. V was trimmed by 0 bases and J by 5 bases, leaving 11 bases between them. CDR3 loop: CASSYSSSVDEQYF. The CDR3 DNA follows: TGTGCCAGCAGTTACTCGAGCAGCGTCGACGAGCAGTACTTC.

The gene calls are TRBV6-5 and TRBJ1-5, with TRBD1 identical over 8 bases. J was trimmed by 0 bases and V by 6 bases; bases with no gene match: 4. Germline V gene data show CDR1 as MNHEY and CDR2 as SVGAGI. This CDR3 region has 15 residues. The CDR3 DNA is TGTGCCAGCAGGGGACAGGTGATTAGCAATCAGCCCCAGCATTTT. It specifies CASRGQVISNQPQHF.

The V call is TRBV3-1 (or the pseudogene TRBV3-2), the J call TRBJ2-4; 16 nucleotides line up with TRBD2. Germline V gene sequence: CDR1 LGHDT, CDR2 YNNKEL (reference sequence). V lost 2 bases to trimming and J lost 11 bases; unmatched junction nucleotides: 15. The CDR3 totals 19 residues. In nucleotides, the CDR3 is TGTGCCAGCAGCCAAAGAACTCCCGGGACTAGCGGGAGGGCCTGGGTTCAGTACTTC. This translates into CASSQRTPGTSGRAWVQYF.

Worth noting for this clone: In the same sample, other DNA sequences code for this CDR3. CDR3 in amino acids: CASSEGTSTDTQYF. The CDR3 coding sequence is TGTGCCAGCAGTGAAGGGACTAGCACAGATACGCAGTATTTT. The J gene is TRBJ2-3, the V gene TRBV2, with D perhaps TRBD2 (5 bases). There are 14 residues in the CDR3. The V gene lost 1 base and the J gene lost 0 bases, with 5 bases spanning the gap. Germline CDR1 and CDR2: SNHLY and FYNNEI.

This rearrangement joins TRBV30 to TRBJ2-7, with D unclear. V shed 2 bases and J shed 0 bases, with 11 bases lying between them. CDR3 length: 14 residues. Germline V lookup: CDR1 GTSNPN, CDR2 SVGIG (reference sequence). The CDR3 is CAWSKRGSSYEQYF. The CDR3 nucleotides read TGTGCCTGGAGTAAAAGAGGAAGCTCCTACGAGCAGTACTTC.

This sequence joins TRBV9 and TRBJ2-1; 8 bases are a match to TRBD1. This CDR3 comprises 15 residues. Germline CDR1 SGDLS, CDR2 YYNGEE. The V and J ends lost 0 bases and 6 bases, in that order; junction bases with no gene match: 5. CDR3 protein: CASSVAGTGPNEQFF. Written as DNA, the CDR3 is TGTGCCAGCAGCGTAGCTGGGACAGGCCCCAATGAGCAGTTCTTC.

This clone was seen a handful of times. J is TRBJ1-2 and V is TRBV18; D may be TRBD1 (5 bases). CDR3 size: 14 residues. With 5 bases removed from V and 5 bases from J, the gap between germline ends came to 15 bases. CDR1 is KGHSH, CDR2 LQKENI, per germline. The CDR3 protein is CASSSPGYPYGYTF. Here the CDR3 DNA reads TGTGCCAGCTCATCTCCAGGGTATCCATATGGCTACACCTTC.

V gene TRBV5-6 combines with J gene TRBJ2-2; no clear D. The CDR3 is 16 amino acids. Trimming stripped 0 bases from V and 1 base from J, with 10 bases between. Germline CDR1 SGHDT, CDR2 YYEEEE. CDR3 DNA sequence: TGTGCCAGCAGCTTGGCCGGGTGGATGAACACCGGGGAGCTGTTTTTT. Amino acids: CASSLAGWMNTGELFF.

The CDR3 reads CATSRATIDRGGQPQHF. CDR3 DNA: TGTGCCACCAGCAGAGCGACTATAGACAGGGGAGGTCAGCCCCAGCATTTT. The chain couples TRBV15 to TRBJ1-5; TRBD1 aligns across 8 bases. Germline-derived CDR1 and CDR2 are LNHNV and YYDKDF (reference sequence). Trimming at V came to 1 base and at J to 6 bases, leaving 11 bases not matched to a gene. CDR3 size: 17 residues.

J is TRBJ2-5 and V is TRBV28; D gene uncertain. CDR1 is MDHEN, CDR2 SYDVKM, per germline. The CDR3 totals 13 residues. V lost 6 bases and J 0 bases, leaving 8 bases between the germline ends. CDR3 DNA sequence: TGTGCCAGCAGGAACCGGGACCAAGAGACCCAGTACTTC. This codes for CASRNRDQETQYF. The full variable domain, completed using reference TRBV28 and TRBJ2-5, is DVKVTQSSRYLVKRTGEKVFLECVQDMDHENMFWYRQDPGLGLRLIYFSYDVKMKEKGDIPEGYSVSREKKERFSLILESASTNQTSMYLCASRNRDQETQYFGPGTRLLVL.

The rearrangement uses TRBV5-8 and TRBJ2-7; tentative D call: TRBD1 (5 bases). Trimming shortened V by 4 bases and J by 1 base, and 12 bases separated the two germline ends. This CDR3 spans 14 amino acids. The germline V gene has CDR1 SGHTS and CDR2 YDEGEE. The CDR3 loop reads CASSPETDSYEQYF. CDR3 sequence (DNA): TGTGCCAGCAGCCCCGAGACAGATTCCTACGAGCAGTACTTC.